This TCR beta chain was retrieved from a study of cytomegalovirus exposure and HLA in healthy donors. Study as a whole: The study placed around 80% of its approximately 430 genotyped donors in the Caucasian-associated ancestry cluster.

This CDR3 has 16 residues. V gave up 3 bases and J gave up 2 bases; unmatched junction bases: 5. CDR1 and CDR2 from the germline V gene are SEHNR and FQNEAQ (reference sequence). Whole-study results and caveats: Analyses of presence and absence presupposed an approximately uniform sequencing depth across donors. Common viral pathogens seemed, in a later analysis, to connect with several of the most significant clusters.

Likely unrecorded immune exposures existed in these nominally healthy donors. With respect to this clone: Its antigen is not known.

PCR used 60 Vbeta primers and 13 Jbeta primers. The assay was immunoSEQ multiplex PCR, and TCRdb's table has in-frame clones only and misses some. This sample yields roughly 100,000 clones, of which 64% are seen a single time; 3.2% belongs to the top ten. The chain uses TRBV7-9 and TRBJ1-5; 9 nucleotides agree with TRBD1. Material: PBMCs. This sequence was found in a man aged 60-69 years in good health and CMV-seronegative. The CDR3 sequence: CASSFTGGLGNQPQHF. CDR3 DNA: TGTGCCAGCAGCTTTACAGGGGGCCTGGGCAATCAGCCCCAGCATTTT. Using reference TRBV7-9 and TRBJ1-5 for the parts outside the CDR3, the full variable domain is DTGVSQNPRHKITKRGQNVTFRCDPISEHNRLYWYRQTLGQGPEFLTYFQNEAQLEKSRLLSDRFSAERPKGSFSTLEIQRTEQGDSAMYLCASSFTGGLGNQPQHFGDGTRLSIL.